The next 4 T cell receptor beta chains were all read from a single sample in a study of T cells expressing NK-cell markers. After re-calling the 5' RACE reads, TCRdb lists one entry per CDR3 protein, DNA absent. The sample table includes 550,000 or so distinct CDR3 sequences. Sample: blood T cells: a sorted CD56 or NKG2C T cell subset, CD4+ or CD8+ T cells, or bulk PBMC T cells (not recorded which). These receptors were obtained from a man aged 18-30 years in good health.

The chain couples TRBV6-2 or TRBV6-3 to TRBJ2-1; TCRdb returns TRBD1, unconfirmable since there is no DNA. Germline V gives CDR1 MNHEY, CDR2 SVGEGT. The CDR3 sequence is 16 residues long. The CDR3: CASRQTGTGGVNEQFF.

The V call is TRBV11-2, the J call TRBJ2-1; TCRdb proposes TRBD1, but this gene call is untestable without DNA. The germline V gene encodes CDR1 SGHAT and CDR2 FQNNGV. The CDR3 has 17 amino acids. This chain's CDR3 is CASSLDHRGIRDNEQFF.

The J gene is TRBJ2-1, the V gene TRBV6-4; without DNA, the TCRdb call of TRBD2 cannot be checked. Germline V CDR1 and CDR2: MRHNA, SNTAGT. The CDR3 has 15 residues. The CDR3 sequence is CASSYLAGAYNEQFF.

J is TRBJ1-2 and V is TRBV12-3 or TRBV12-4; the TCRdb call, TRBD1, lacks DNA for checking. The CDR3 is made up of 13 amino acids. The CDR3 reads CASRGGTEAGYTF.